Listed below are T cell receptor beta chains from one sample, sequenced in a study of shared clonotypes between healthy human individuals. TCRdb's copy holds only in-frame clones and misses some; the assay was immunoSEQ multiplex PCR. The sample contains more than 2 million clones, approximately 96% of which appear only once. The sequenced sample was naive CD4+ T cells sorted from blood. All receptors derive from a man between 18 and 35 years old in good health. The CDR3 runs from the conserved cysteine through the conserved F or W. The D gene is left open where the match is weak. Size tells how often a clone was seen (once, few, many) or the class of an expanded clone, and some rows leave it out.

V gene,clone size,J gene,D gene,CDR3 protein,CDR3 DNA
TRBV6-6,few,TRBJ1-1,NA,CASTREGEAFF,TGTGCCAGCACCAGGGAGGGAGAAGCTTTCTTT
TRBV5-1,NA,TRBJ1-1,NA,CASSLGEQGGAFF,TGCGCCAGCAGCTTGGGGGAACAGGGTGGGGCTTTCTTT
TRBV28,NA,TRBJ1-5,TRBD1,CASSRDRVVNQPQHF,TGTGCCAGCAGCCGAGACAGGGTAGTAAATCAGCCCCAGCATTTT
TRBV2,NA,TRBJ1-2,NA,CASRERVQGGGYTF,TGTGCCAGCAGAGAAAGGGTCCAGGGAGGTGGCTACACCTTC
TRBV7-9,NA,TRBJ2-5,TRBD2,CASSLGGTSVQETQYF,TGTGCCAGCAGCTTAGGCGGGACTAGCGTACAAGAGACCCAGTACTTC
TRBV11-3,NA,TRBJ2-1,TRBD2,CASSLDGPSGEQFF,TGTGCCAGCAGCTTAGATGGCCCTAGCGGGGAGCAGTTCTTC
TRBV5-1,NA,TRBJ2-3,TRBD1,CASSPGQGADTQYF,TGCGCCAGCAGCCCGGGACAGGGGGCCGATACGCAGTATTTT
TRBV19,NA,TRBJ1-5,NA,CASKGNSNSNQPQHF,TGTGCCAGTAAAGGAAACAGTAATAGCAATCAGCCCCAGCATTTT
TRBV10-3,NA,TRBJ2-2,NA,CAISADGNTGELFF,TGTGCCATCAGTGCGGACGGGAACACCGGGGAGCTGTTTTTT
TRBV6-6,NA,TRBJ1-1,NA,CASSYSKGDEAFF,TGTGCCAGCAGTTACTCAAAGGGGGATGAAGCTTTCTTT
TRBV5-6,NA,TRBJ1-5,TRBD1,CASSSVGQSNQPQHF,TGTGCCAGCAGCTCGGTGGGACAGAGCAATCAGCCCCAGCATTTT
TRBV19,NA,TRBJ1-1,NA,CASSIWSESEAFF,TGTGCCAGTAGTATATGGTCGGAAAGTGAAGCTTTCTTT
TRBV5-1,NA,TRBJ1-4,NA,CASSPGTTNEKLFF,TGCGCCAGCAGCCCCGGGACGACTAATGAAAAACTGTTTTTT
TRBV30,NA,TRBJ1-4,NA,CAWSVKQSEGEKLFF,TGTGCCTGGAGTGTAAAGCAATCCGAGGGTGAAAAACTGTTTTTT
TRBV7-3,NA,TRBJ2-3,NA,CASSPGISTDTQYF,TGTGCCAGCAGCCCGGGGATTAGCACAGATACGCAGTATTTT
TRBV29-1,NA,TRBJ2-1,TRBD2,CSVTGGRVEQFF,TGCAGCGTAACGGGAGGGAGGGTTGAGCAGTTCTTC
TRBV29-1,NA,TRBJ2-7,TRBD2,CSVTGGPRSSYEQYF,TGCAGCGTTACGGGAGGGCCCAGAAGCTCCTACGAGCAGTACTTC
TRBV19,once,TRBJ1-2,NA,CASRDGNYGYTF,TGTGCCAGTAGGGACGGAAACTATGGCTACACCTTC
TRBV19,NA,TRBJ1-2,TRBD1,CASSPRTGANYGYTF,TGTGCCAGTAGTCCTCGGACAGGGGCTAACTATGGCTACACCTTC
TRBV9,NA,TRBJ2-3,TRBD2,CASSVLAGVSDTQYF,TGTGCCAGCAGCGTCCTAGCGGGAGTTTCAGATACGCAGTATTTT
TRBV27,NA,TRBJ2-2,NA,CASSLPRTLTGELFF,TGTGCCAGCAGTTTACCTCGGACACTCACCGGGGAGCTGTTTTTT
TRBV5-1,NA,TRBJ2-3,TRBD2,CASRISGGATDTQYF,TGCGCCAGCAGAATAAGCGGGGGGGCCACAGATACGCAGTATTTT
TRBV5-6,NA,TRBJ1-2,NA,CASIPSFGPVSNYGYTF,TGTGCCAGCATCCCTTCTTTCGGGCCGGTTTCTAACTATGGCTACACCTTC
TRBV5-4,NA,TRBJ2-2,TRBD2,CASSLVGGSGTGELFF,TGTGCCAGCAGCTTGGTCGGCGGGAGCGGCACCGGGGAGCTGTTTTTT
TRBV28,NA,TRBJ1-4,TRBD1,CASSSGQAGNEKLFF,TGTGCCAGCAGCTCCGGACAGGCGGGTAATGAAAAACTGTTTTTT
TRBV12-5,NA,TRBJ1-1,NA,CASVPQGLNTEAFF,TGTGCTAGTGTTCCGCAGGGATTGAACACTGAAGCTTTCTTT
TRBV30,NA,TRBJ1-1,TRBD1,CAWSVQGAAFF,TGTGCCTGGAGTGTACAGGGGGCAGCTTTCTTT
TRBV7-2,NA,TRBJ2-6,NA,CASSEGANVLTF,TGTGCCAGCAGTGAGGGGGCCAACGTCCTGACTTTC
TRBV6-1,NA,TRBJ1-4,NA,CASSEAAATNEKLFF,TGTGCCAGCAGTGAAGCGGCTGCAACTAATGAAAAACTGTTTTTT
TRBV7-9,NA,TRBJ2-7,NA,CASSFTGSYEQYF,TGTGCCAGCAGTTTTACAGGGTCCTACGAGCAGTACTTC
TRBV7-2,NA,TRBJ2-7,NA,CASSPSGGDHEQYF,TGTGCCAGCAGCCCTTCAGGGGGGGACCACGAGCAGTACTTC
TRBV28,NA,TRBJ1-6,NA,CASSGREYISPLHF,TGTGCCAGCAGTGGCAGGGAGTACATTTCACCCCTCCACTTT
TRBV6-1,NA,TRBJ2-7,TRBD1,CASSEPGQGFMYEQYF,TGTGCCAGCAGTGAACCGGGACAGGGGTTTATGTACGAGCAGTACTTC
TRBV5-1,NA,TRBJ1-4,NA,CASSLGQQNEKLFF,TGCGCCAGCAGCCTAGGACAGCAAAATGAAAAACTGTTTTTT
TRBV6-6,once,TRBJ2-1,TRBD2,CASSLAGGPWDEQFF,TGTGCCAGCAGTTTAGCGGGAGGGCCATGGGATGAGCAGTTCTTC
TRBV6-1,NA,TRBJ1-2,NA,CASSELQGTYGYTF,TGTGCCAGCAGTGAGTTACAGGGAACCTATGGCTACACCTTC
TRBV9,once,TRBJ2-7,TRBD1,CASSAGPKGASGEQYF,TGTGCCAGCAGCGCGGGCCCGAAGGGGGCCTCGGGCGAGCAGTACTTC
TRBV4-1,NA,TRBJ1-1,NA,CASSQAVGGRMNTEAFF,TGCGCCAGCAGCCAAGCCGTAGGGGGGCGGATGAACACTGAAGCTTTCTTT
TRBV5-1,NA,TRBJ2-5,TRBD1,CASSFTGAAGETQYF,TGCGCCAGCAGCTTCACAGGGGCCGCGGGTGAGACCCAGTACTTC
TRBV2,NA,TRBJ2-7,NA,CASRGDEWDYEQYF,TGTGCCAGCAGAGGGGACGAATGGGACTACGAGCAGTACTTC
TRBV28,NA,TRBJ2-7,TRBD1,CAAFGQGSHEQYF,TGTGCCGCGTTCGGACAGGGGTCCCACGAGCAGTACTTC
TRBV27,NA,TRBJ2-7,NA,CASSFRALGEQYF,TGTGCCAGCAGTTTTAGGGCCCTGGGCGAGCAGTACTTC
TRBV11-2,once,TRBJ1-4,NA,CASSSTGFRELFF,TGTGCCAGCAGCTCCACCGGCTTCAGGGAACTGTTTTTT
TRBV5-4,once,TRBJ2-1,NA,CASSLPARYNEQFF,TGTGCCAGCAGCCTACCTGCGCGGTACAATGAGCAGTTCTTC
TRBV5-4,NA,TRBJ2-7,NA,CASSLDRGPYEQYF,TGTGCCAGCAGCTTGGACCGGGGCCCCTACGAGCAGTACTTC
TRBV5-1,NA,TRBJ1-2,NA,CASSPSLDMNYGYTF,TGCGCCAGCAGCCCTAGCCTGGACATGAACTATGGCTACACCTTC
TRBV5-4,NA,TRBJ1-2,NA,CASSSQGQGYGYTF,TGTGCCAGCAGCTCCCAGGGCCAGGGATATGGCTACACCTTC
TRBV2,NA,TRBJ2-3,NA,CATRNLSDTQYF,TGTGCCACCCGTAATTTGAGCGATACGCAGTATTTT
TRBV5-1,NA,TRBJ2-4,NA,CASSFGDTKNIQYF,TGCGCCAGCAGCTTCGGAGACACCAAAAACATTCAGTACTTC
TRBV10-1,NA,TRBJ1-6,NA,CASSDGGPLHF,TGCGCCAGCAGTGACGGGGGACCCCTCCACTTT
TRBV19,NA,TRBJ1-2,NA,CASSADNYGYTF,TGTGCCAGTAGTGCAGATAACTATGGCTACACCTTC
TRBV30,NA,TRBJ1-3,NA,CAWSAPGNGNTIYF,TGTGCCTGGAGTGCCCCAGGGAACGGAAACACCATATATTTT
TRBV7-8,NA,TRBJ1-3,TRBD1,CASSLAPGGLGNTIYF,TGTGCCAGCAGCTTAGCGCCAGGGGGCTTAGGAAACACCATATATTTT
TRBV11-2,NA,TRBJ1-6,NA,CASSGNSPLHF,TGTGCCAGCAGCGGCAATTCGCCCCTCCACTTT
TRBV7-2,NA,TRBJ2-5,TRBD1,CASSPDRGRQETQYF,TGTGCCAGCAGCCCCGACAGGGGTAGGCAAGAGACCCAGTACTTC